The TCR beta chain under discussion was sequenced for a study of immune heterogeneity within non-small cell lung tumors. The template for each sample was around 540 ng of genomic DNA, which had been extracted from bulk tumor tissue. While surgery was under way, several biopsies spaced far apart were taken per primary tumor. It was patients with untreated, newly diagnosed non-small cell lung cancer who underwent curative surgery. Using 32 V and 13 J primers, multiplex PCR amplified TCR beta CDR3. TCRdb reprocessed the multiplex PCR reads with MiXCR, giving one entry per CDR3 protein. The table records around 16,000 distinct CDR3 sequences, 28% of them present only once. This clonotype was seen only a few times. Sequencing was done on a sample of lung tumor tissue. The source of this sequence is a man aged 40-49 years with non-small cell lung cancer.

The CDR3 reads CASSLRPVEAGELFF. CDR3 nucleotides: TGCGCCAGCAGCTTACGGCCCGTTGAGGCCGGGGAGCTGTTTTTT. This sequence joins TRBV5-1 and TRBJ2-2; no definite D call. Germline CDR1 SGHRS, CDR2 YFSETQ. V lost 2 bases, J lost 6 bases, and 14 bases lay in between. There are 15 residues in the CDR3.